This paragraph reports one T cell receptor (beta chain). The data belong to a study of shared clonotypes between healthy human individuals. Genomic DNA came from 70 million to 100 million PBMCs in unsorted samples. Authors' processing steps: Junction-only sequences without quality scores were provided by ImmunoSEQ, so filtering was different. Sequenced by immunoSEQ multiplex PCR; TCRdb stores in-frame clones only, minus some. That table furnishes V, J and clone size, whereas the DNA furnished D and trimming. The repertoire includes about 490,000 clones, 79% of them detected once, and 10% to 15% sits in the top ten. Germline CDR1 is LGHNT and CDR2 is FRNRAP. The CDR3 consists of 14 residues. Trimming cost V 3 bases and J 0 bases; bases outside gene matches: 2.

V and J are TRBV12-5 and TRBJ2-7; 7 bases map to TRBD1. The sequencing sample was made of PBMCs. This TCR was recovered from a woman aged 40 to 50 in good health. Some clones in this sample may be carry-over from other donors' samples. CDR3 sequence: CASGFDRASYEQYF. The CDR3 bases are TGTGCTAGTGGTTTCGACAGGGCCTCCTACGAGCAGTACTTC.